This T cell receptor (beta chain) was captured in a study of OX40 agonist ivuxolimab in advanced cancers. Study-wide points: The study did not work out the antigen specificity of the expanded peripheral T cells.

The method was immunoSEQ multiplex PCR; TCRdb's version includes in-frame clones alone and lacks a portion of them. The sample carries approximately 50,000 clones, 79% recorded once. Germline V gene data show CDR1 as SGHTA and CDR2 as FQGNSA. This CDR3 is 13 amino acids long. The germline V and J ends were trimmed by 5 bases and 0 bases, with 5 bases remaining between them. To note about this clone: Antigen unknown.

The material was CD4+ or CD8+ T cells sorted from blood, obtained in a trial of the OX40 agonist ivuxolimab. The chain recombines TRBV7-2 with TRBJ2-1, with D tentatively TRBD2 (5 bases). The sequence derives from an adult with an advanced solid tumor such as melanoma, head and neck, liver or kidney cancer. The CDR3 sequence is CASSGSSYNEQFF. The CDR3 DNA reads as TGTGCCAGCAGCGGGAGCTCCTACAATGAGCAGTTCTTC.